The text below deals with one T cell receptor beta chain. The data are from a study of control samples from healthy donors and cancer patients. Deletions cut 4 bases from V and 6 bases from J, with 7 bases between. The CDR3 runs 12 residues. Profiled with immunoSEQ multiplex PCR; TCRdb holds only in-frame clones, not every one. This table has some 97,000 clones, about 88% appearing once. This clonotype originated in a woman aged 45-59 years in good health. This chain joins TRBV12-3 or TRBV12-4 and TRBJ1-5; weak D call: TRBD1 (6 bases). The sample comprised blood. CDR3 bases: TGTGCCAGCAGTTCCAGGGGTCAGCCCCAGCATTTT. It is translated as CASSSRGQPQHF.